This TCR beta chain was sequenced for a study of Ad26.COV2.S vaccination and SARS-CoV-2 variants. Study summary: Once, or twice with 56 days between doses, Ad26.COV2.S was given intramuscularly.

Stated treatment: 15 to 20 received Ad26.COV2.S at low or high dose, single or two shots; about 5 received placebo; per-sample allocation not given. Specimen acquisition occurred on day 63 following the initial vaccine or placebo injection. The study used a vaccine consisting of an Ad26 vector that expressed Wuhan-strain SARS-CoV-2 spike. The method was immunoSEQ multiplex PCR; TCRdb's version includes in-frame clones alone and lacks a portion of them. The data show about 480,000 clones, around 90% seen once. Germline CDR1 reads SGHTA; CDR2 reads FQGNSA. CDR3 length: 15 amino acids. V dropped 1 base and J dropped 9 bases, with 16 bases sitting between them.

This rearrangement joins TRBV7-2 to TRBJ2-1; weak D call: TRBD2 (7 bases). Material: peripheral blood, obtained in a trial of Ad26.COV2.S vaccine versus placebo. The receptor was derived from a person between 18 and 65 years old who received the Ad26.COV2.S COVID-19 vaccine or a placebo. CDR3 in amino acids: CASSLGGLGGAEQFF. As DNA, the CDR3 is TGTGCCAGCAGCTTAGGTGGACTAGGGGGGGCTGAGCAGTTCTTC.